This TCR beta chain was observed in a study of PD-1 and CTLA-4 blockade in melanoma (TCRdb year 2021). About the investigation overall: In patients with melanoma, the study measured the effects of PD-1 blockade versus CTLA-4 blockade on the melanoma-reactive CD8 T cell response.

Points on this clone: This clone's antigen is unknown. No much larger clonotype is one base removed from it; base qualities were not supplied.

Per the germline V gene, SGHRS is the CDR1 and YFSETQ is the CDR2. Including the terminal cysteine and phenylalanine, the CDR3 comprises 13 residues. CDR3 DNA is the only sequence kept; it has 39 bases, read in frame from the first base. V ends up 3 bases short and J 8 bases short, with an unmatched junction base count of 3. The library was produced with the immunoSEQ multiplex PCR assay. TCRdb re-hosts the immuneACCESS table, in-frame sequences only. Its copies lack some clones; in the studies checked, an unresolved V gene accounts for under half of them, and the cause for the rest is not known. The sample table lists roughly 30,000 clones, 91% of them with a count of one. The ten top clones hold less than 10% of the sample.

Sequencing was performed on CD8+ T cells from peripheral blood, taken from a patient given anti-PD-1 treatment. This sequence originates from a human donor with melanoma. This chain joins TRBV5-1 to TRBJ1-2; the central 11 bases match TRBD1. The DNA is TGCGCCAGCAGCTGGACAGGGGGCAAAGGCTACACCTTC. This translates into CASSWTGGKGYTF.